The clone carrying this T cell receptor beta chain was seen many times. As yet, its antigen is unknown. The sample originates from a study of CD8+CD57+ T cells in acquired aplastic anemia. On the study more broadly: The study obtained an average of 3.2 ug of DNA from sorted CD4+ and CD8+ cells. Mean read depth for CD4+ cells from healthy donors was 9 million to 13 million. General study points: Between patients and controls, about 31 CD8+ CDR3 sequences were found in common.

TCR beta VDJ and CDR3 profiling used genomic DNA as template. From the reads, TCRdb called clonotypes with MiXCR, one entry per CDR3 protein. The sample lists about 220,000 distinct CDR3 sequences, 34% occurring once. Trimming shortened V by 5 bases and J by 0 bases, and 4 bases separated the two germline ends. Germline V gene data show CDR1 as SEHNR and CDR2 as FQNEAQ (reference sequence). The CDR3 spans 12 residues. The clonotype was recovered from a human donor in good health, serving as a control. This sequence joins TRBV7-9 and TRBJ1-2; no clear D gene. Sequenced sample: sorted CD4+, CD8+, or CD8+CD57+ T cells (not recorded which) from PBMCs. Written as DNA, the CDR3 is TGTGCCAGCAGCGACGCTAACTATGGCTACACCTTC. This gives the protein CASSDANYGYTF. Variable domain in full (rest from reference TRBV7-9 and TRBJ1-2): DTGVSQNPRHKITKRGQNVTFRCDPISEHNRLYWYRQTLGQGPEFLTYFQNEAQLEKSRLLSDRFSAERPKGSFSTLEIQRTEQGDSAMYLCASSDANYGYTFGSGTRLTVV.